This T cell receptor beta chain was identified during a study of blood T cells in healthy people across ages. Through a sample-barcoded 5' primer and a J-beta primer mix, a second PCR was run for roughly 6 to 11 cycles. TCRdb reprocessed the 5' RACE reads with MiXCR, giving one entry per CDR3 protein. The table lists 600,000 to 850,000 distinct CDR3 sequences, 40% to 45% of them singletons. Trimming removed 6 bases at V and 2 bases at J, with 14 bases between. There are 13 residues in the CDR3. Germline values: CDR1 DFQATT, CDR2 SNEGSKA (reference sequence). This clonotype was counted between two and nine times. Its antigen is unknown. Study-level results: Per million T cells, TCR beta diversity dropped roughly linearly as age increased.

This rearrangement joins TRBV20-1 to TRBJ2-7; D remains ambiguous. Sequenced input: blood. This TCR derives from a woman aged 60-75 years in good health. This CDR3 reads CSARPSPPYEQYF. CDR3 bases: TGCAGTGCGCGCCCGAGTCCTCCCTACGAGCAGTACTTC.